This T cell receptor beta chain was observed in a study of Tregs in tolerant kidney transplant recipients. Only in-frame clones appear in the TCRdb table, and some are missing; sequencing was by immunoSEQ multiplex PCR. The sample holds about 16,000 clones. A remark on this clone: Coverage ceases 3 residues before the CDR3 finishes, and the germline J gene fills in the end.

Mixed chimerism was transient after nonmyeloablative marrow transplants from related graft donors. The germline CDR1 and CDR2 sequences are MNHEY and SVGEGT. With 5 bases clipped from V and 4 bases from J, the junction kept 6 bases outside the gene matches. The CDR3 is made up of 15 amino acids. This chain uses TRBV6-2 or TRBV6-3 with TRBJ2-2, with 8 positions matching TRBD1. The receptor comes from a human patient who received a combined kidney and bone marrow transplant. Certain T cells may be donor cells from the graft. The specimen was CD4+ T cells from blood (PBMCs), collected 12 months after the transplant. The sequenced CDR3 bases are TGTGCCAGCAGTGCCCGACAGGGGAGCACCGGGGAG. Protein: CASSARQGSTGE. The full CDR3 protein is CASSARQGSTGELFF.